The T cell receptor (beta chain) described here comes from a study of identical twins. This CDR3 has 13 residues. Trimming cost V 5 bases and J 1 base, with 11 bases left between them. Germline CDR1 reads DFQATT; CDR2 reads SNEGSKA (reference sequence). MiXCR, run by TCRdb on the 5' RACE reads, gives a single entry per CDR3 protein. This repertoire shows about 520,000 distinct CDR3 sequences, less than 25% found once; its top ten account for about 0.91%. A further study also used this sample, focusing on T cells expressing NK-cell markers. That paper states: There were a few donors in whom these clonotypes also led the CD3+CD56-NKG2C+ fraction.

This sequence joins TRBV20-1 and TRBJ1-1; maybe TRBD1 (5 bases). The source is a woman aged 18-35 years in good health. Sequenced: CD4+ T cells sorted from blood. The CDR3 loop is CSAGGGRNTEAFF. Written as DNA, the CDR3 is TGCAGTGCTGGGGGTGGGAGGAACACTGAAGCTTTCTTT.